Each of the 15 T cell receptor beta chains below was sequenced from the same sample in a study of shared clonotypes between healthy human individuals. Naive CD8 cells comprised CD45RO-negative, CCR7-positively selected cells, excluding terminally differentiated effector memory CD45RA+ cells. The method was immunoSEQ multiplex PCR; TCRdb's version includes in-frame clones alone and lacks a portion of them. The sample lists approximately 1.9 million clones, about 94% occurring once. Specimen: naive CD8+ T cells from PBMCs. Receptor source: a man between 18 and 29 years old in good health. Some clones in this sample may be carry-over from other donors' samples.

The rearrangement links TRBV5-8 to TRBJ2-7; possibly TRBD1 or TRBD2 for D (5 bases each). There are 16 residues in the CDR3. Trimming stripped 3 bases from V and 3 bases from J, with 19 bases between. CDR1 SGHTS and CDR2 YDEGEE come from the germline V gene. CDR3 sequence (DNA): TGTGCCAGCAGCTCGACGCGTTTTGGGGCGGGCTACGAGCAGTACTTC. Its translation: CASSSTRFGAGYEQYF.

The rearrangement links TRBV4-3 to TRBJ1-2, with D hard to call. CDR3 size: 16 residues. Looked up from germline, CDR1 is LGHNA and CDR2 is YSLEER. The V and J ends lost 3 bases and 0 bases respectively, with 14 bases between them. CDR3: CASSQRHQNANYGYTF. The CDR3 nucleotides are TGCGCCAGCAGCCAGAGACACCAGAACGCTAACTATGGCTACACCTTC.

The CDR3 loop is CASSPYLQQGAYTEAFF. Written as DNA, the CDR3 is TGTGCCAGCAGTCCCTATTTGCAACAGGGGGCTTACACTGAAGCTTTCTTT. The V and J genes are TRBV27 and TRBJ1-1, with 9 bases matching TRBD1. CDR3 length equals 17 residues. With 5 bases clipped from V and 3 bases from J, the junction kept 13 bases outside the gene matches. CDR1 and CDR2 (germline): MNHEY, SMNVEV (reference sequence).

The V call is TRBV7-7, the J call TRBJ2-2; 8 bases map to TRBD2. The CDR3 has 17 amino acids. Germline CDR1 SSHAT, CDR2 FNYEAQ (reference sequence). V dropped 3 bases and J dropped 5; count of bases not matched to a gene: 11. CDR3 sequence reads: CASSLGSGVPGTGELFF. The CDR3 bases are TGTGCCAGCAGCTTGGGTAGCGGGGTCCCGGGGACCGGGGAGCTGTTTTTT.

The CDR3 reads CASSIRISGANVLTF. For the CDR3, the DNA is TGTGCCAGCAGTATAAGAATCTCTGGGGCCAACGTCCTGACTTTC. The gene calls are TRBV28 and TRBJ2-6, with D uncertain. Germline lookup yields CDR1 MDHEN and CDR2 SYDVKM. This CDR3 comprises 15 residues. Trimming left V 5 bases short and J 0 bases short, with 8 bases between.

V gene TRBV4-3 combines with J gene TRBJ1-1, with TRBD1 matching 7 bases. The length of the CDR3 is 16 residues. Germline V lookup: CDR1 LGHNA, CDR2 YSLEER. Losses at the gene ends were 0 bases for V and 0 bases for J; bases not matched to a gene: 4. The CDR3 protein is CASSQDGTDMNTEAFF. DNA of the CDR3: TGCGCCAGCAGCCAAGATGGGACAGATATGAACACTGAAGCTTTCTTT.

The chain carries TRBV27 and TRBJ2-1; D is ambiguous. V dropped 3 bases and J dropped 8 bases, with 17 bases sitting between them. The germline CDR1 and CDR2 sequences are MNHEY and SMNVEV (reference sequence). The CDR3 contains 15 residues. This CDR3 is CASSLRLLPRDEQFF. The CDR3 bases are TGTGCCAGCAGTTTGCGCCTACTGCCTCGTGATGAGCAGTTCTTC.

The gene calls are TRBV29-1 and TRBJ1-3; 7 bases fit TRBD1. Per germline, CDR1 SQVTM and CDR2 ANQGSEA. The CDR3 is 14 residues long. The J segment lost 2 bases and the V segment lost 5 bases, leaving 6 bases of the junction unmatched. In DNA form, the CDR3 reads TGCAGCGTTAGGGACAGTTTGCCTGGAAACACCATATATTTT. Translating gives CSVRDSLPGNTIYF.

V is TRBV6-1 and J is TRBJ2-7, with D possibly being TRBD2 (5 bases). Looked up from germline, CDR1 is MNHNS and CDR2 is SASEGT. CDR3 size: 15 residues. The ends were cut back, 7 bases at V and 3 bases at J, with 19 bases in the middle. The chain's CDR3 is CASIPFRGSGYEQYF. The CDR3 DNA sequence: TGTGCCAGCATCCCCTTCCGGGGTTCAGGCTACGAGCAGTACTTC.

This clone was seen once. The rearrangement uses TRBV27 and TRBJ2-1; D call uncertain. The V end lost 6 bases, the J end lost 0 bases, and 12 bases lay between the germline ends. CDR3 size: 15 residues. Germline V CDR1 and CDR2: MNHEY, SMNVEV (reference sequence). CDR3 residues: CASRELPSSYNEQFF. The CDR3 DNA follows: TGTGCCAGCAGGGAACTACCGAGCTCCTACAATGAGCAGTTCTTC.

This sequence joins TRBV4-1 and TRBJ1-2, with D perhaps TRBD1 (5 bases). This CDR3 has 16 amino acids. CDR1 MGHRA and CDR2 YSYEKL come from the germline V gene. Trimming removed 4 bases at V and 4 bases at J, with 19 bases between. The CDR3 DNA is TGCGCCAGCAGCCCCCGGGACTTTTATAGCTTCTATGGCTACACCTTC. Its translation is CASSPRDFYSFYGYTF.

The CDR3 nucleotides are TGTGCCAGCAGTGAATGGACGCTTAATGAAAAACTGTTTTTT. As protein: CASSEWTLNEKLFF. The chain recombines TRBV2 with TRBJ1-4; the D is unclear. The V and J ends lost 2 bases and 4 bases respectively, with 8 bases between them. The germline V gene encodes CDR1 SNHLY and CDR2 FYNNEI. CDR3 length equals 14 residues.

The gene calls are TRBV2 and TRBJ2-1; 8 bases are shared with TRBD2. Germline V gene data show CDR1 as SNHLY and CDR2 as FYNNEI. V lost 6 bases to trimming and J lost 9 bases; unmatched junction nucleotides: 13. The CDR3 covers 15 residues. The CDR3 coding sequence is TGTGCCAGCAGCCAAGCGGGACTAGAGGCCGGTGAGCAGTTCTTC. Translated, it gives CASSQAGLEAGEQFF.

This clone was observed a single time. CDR3 in DNA: TGTGCCAGTAGTACCTTGACAGGGGTCAATCAGCCCCAGCATTTT. It specifies CASSTLTGVNQPQHF. The chain carries TRBV19 and TRBJ1-5; 8 bases line up with TRBD1. V trimming: 4 bases; J trimming: 3 bases; junction bases outside the gene matches: 5. Germline V gene data show CDR1 as LNHDA and CDR2 as SQIVND (reference sequence). The CDR3 is made up of 15 amino acids.

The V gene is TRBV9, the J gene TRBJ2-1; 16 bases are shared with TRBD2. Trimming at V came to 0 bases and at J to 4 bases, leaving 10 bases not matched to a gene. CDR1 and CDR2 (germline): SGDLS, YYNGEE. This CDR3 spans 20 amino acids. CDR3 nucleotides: TGTGCCAGCAGCGTAGTTCCGGGACTAGCGGGAGGGGAGGGTTACAATGAGCAGTTCTTC. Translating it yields CASSVVPGLAGGEGYNEQFF.